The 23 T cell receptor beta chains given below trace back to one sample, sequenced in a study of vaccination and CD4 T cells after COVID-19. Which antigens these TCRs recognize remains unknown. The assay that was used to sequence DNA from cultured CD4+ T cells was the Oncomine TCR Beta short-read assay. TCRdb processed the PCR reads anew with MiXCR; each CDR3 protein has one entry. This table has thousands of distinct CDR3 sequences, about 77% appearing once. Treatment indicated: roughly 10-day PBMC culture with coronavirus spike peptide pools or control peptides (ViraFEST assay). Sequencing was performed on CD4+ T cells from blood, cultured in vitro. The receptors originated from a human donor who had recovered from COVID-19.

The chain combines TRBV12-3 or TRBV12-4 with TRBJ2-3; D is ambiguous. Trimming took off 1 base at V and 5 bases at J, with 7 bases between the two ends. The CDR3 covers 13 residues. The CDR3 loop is CASSLEKGDTQYF. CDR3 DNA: TGTGCCAGCAGTTTAGAAAAGGGAGATACGCAGTATTTT.

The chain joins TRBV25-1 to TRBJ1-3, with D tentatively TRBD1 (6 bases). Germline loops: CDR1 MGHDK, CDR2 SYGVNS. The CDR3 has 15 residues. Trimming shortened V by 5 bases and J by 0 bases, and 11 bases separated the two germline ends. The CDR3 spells CASSPWDTSGNTIYF. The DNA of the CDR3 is TGTGCCAGCAGTCCTTGGGACACCTCTGGAAACACCATATATTTT.

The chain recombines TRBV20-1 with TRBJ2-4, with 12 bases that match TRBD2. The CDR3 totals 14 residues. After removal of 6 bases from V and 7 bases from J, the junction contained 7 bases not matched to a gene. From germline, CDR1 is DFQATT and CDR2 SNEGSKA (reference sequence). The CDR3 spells CSAYLAGGVNIQYF. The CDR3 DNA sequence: TGCAGTGCGTACCTAGCGGGAGGGGTGAACATTCAGTACTTC.

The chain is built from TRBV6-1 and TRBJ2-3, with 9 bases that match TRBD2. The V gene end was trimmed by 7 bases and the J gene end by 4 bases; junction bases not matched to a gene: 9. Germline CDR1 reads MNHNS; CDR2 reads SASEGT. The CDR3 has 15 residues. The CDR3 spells CASMSETSGSDTQYF. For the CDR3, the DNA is TGTGCCAGCATGTCCGAGACTAGCGGTTCAGATACGCAGTATTTT.

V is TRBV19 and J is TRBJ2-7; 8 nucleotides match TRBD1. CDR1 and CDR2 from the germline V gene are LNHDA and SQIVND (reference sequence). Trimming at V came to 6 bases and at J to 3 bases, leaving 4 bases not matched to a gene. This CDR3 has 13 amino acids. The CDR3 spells CASSVDRGYEQYF. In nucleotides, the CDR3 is TGTGCCAGTAGCGTCGACAGGGGCTACGAGCAGTACTTC.

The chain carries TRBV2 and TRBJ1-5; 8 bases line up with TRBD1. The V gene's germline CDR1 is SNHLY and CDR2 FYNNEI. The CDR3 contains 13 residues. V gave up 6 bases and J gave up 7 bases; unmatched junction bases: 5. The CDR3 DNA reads TGTGCCAGCAGACGGACAGGGTGGCAGCCCCAGCATTTT. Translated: CASRRTGWQPQHF.

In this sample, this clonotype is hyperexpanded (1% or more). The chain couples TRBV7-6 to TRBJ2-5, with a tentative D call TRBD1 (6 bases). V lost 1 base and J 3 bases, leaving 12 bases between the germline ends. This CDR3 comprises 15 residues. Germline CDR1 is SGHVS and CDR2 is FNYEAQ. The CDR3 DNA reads TGTGCCAGCAGCTTAGTGGGACACCGAGAAGAGACCCAGTACTTC. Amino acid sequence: CASSLVGHREETQYF.

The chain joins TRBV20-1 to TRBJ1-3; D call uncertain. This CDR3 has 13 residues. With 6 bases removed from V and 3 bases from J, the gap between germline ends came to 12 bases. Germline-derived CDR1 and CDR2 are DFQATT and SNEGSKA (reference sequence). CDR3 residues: CSAGRERGNTIYF. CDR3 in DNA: TGCAGTGCCGGTCGAGAGCGTGGAAACACCATATATTTT.

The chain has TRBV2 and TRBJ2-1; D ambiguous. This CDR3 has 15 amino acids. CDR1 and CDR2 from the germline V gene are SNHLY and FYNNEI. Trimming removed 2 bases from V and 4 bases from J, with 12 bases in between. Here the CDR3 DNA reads TGTGCCAGCAGTGAACGGTCCCTCCAATACAATGAGCAGTTCTTC. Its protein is CASSERSLQYNEQFF.

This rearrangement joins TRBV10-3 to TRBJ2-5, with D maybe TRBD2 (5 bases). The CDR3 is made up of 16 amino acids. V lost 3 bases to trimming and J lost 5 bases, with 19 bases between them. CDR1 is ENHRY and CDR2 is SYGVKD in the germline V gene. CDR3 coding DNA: TGTGCCATCAGTGAAGGACGAGGGCCCCTGAGGGAGACCCAGTACTTC. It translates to CAISEGRGPLRETQYF.

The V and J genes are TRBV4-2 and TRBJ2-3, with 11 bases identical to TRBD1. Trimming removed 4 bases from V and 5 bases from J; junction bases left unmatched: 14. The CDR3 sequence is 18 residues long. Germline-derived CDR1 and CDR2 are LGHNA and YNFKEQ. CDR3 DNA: TGTGCCAGCAGCCGAATTAATACTCAGGGACAGGGGGGAGATACGCAGTATTTT. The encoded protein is CASSRINTQGQGGDTQYF.

For the CDR3, the DNA is TGTGCCATCAGGGTAGCCGCACCGAACCAAGAGACCCAGTACTTC. This gives the protein CAIRVAAPNQETQYF. The genes are TRBV10-3 and TRBJ2-5; D unclear. With 6 bases removed from V and 0 bases from J, the gap between germline ends came to 14 bases. Looked up from germline, CDR1 is ENHRY and CDR2 is SYGVKD. The CDR3 consists of 15 residues.

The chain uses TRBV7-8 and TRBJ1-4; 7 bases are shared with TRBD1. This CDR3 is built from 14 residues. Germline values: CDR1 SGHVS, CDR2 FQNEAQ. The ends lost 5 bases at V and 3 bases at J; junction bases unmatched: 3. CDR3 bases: TGTGCCAGCAGCCTGGGACAGTCTAATGAAAAACTGTTTTTT. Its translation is CASSLGQSNEKLFF.

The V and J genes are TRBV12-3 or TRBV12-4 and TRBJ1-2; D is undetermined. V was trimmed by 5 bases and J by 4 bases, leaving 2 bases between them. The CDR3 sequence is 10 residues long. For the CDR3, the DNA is TGTGCCAGCAGTCTCTATGGCTACACCTTC. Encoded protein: CASSLYGYTF.

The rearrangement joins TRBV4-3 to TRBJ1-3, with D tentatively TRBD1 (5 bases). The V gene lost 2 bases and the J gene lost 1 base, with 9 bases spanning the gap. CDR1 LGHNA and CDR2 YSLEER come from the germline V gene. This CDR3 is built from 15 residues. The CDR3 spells CASSQPTASGNTIYF. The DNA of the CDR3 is TGCGCCAGCAGCCAACCGACAGCTTCTGGAAACACCATATATTTT.

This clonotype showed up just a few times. For the CDR3, the DNA is TGCAGTGCGCGGCCGGGAGGGCCTCAAGAGACCCAGTACTTC. Translation: CSARPGGPQETQYF. The chain joins TRBV20-1 to TRBJ2-5, with 8 bases fitting TRBD2. The germline CDR1 and CDR2 sequences are DFQATT and SNEGSKA (reference sequence). CDR3 size: 14 residues. The trim removed 6 bases at V and 2 bases at J, leaving 8 bases unmatched.

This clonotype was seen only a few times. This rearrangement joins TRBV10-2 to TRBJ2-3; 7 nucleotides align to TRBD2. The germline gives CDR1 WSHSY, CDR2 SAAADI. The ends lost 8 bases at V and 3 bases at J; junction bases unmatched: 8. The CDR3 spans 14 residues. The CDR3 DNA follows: TGCGCCAGCTCCCTAGCGGACGGAACAGATACGCAGTATTTT. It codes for CASSLADGTDTQYF.

CDR3 in DNA: TGTGCCATCAGCCGGGACAGGACCCCCGGGGAGCTGTTTTTT. Translating gives CAISRDRTPGELFF. V gene TRBV10-3 combines with J gene TRBJ2-2; 8 bases map to TRBD1. Germline assignment: CDR1 ENHRY and CDR2 SYGVKD. V lost 6 bases and J lost 6; bases outside the gene matches: 6. The length of the CDR3 is 14 residues.

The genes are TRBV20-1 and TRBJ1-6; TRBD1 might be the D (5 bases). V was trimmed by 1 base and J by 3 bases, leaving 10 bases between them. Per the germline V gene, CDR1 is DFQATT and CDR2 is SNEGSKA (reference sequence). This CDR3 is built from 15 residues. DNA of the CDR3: TGCAGTGCTAGAGTAGGACACAACTATAATTCACCCCTCCACTTT. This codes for CSARVGHNYNSPLHF.

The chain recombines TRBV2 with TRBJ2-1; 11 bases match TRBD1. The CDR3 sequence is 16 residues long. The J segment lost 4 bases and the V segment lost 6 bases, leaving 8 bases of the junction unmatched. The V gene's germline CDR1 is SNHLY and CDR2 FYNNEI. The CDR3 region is CASRSPGQGVYNEQFF. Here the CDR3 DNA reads TGTGCCAGCAGAAGTCCGGGACAGGGGGTTTACAATGAGCAGTTCTTC.

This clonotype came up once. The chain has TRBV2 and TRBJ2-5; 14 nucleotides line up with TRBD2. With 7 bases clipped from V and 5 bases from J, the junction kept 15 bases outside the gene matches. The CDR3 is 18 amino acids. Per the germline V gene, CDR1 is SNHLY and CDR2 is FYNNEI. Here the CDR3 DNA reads TGTGCCAGCAAATACAAAGTCCCGGGACTAGCGGGAGTGGAGACCCAGTACTTC. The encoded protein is CASKYKVPGLAGVETQYF.

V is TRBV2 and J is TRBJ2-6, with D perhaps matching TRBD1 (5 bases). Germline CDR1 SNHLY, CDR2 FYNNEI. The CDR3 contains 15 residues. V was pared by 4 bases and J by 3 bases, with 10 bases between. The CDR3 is CASSVAGLGANVLTF. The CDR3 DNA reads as TGTGCCAGCAGTGTCGCAGGGCTTGGGGCCAACGTCCTGACTTTC.

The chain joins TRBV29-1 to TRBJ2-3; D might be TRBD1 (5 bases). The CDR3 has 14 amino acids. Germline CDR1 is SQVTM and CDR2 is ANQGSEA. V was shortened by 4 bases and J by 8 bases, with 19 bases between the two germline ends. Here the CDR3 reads CSVGAPSGFGTQYF. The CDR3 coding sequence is TGCAGCGTTGGGGCCCCCTCAGGGTTCGGTACGCAGTATTTT.